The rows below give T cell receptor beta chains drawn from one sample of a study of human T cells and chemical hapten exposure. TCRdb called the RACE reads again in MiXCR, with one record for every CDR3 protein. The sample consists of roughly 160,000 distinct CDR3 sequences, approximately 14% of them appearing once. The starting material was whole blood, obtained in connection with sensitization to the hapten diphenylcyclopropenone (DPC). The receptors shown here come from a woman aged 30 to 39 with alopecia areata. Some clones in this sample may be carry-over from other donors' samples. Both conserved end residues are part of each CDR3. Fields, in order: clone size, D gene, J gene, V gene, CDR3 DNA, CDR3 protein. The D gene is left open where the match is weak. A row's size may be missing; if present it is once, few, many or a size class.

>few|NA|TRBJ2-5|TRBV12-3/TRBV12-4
TGTGCCAGCAGCCGGGACACACCATACCAAGAGACCCAGTACTTC
CASSRDTPYQETQYF
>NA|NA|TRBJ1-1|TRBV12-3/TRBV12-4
TGTGCCAGCAGTTTACTTACGGAAGCCAAAGCTTTCTTT
CASSLLTEAKAFF
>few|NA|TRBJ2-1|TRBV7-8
TGTGCCGGGGGCCCGGGGCTTGGTGAGCAGTTCTTC
CAGGPGLGEQFF
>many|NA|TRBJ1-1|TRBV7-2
TGTGCCAGCAGCCCAACAGGGCTCGAGGCTTTCTTT
CASSPTGLEAFF
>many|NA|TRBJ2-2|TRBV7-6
TGTGCCAGCAGCTTAAGACCCACGAACACCGGGGAGCTGTTTTTT
CASSLRPTNTGELFF
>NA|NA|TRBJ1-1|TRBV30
TGTGCCTGGAGGACCCTATACACTGAAGCTTTCTTT
CAWRTLYTEAFF
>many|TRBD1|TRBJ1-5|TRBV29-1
TGCAGCGTTAGGACAGGGGGGCCCGGGCAGCCCCAGCATTTT
CSVRTGGPGQPQHF
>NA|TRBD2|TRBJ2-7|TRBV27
TGTGCCAGCAGTCTGTCCCGGGACTACCCCTACGAGCAGTACTTC
CASSLSRDYPYEQYF
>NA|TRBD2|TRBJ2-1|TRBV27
TGTGCCAGCAGTCCCCACCGGGGGGGCTCCTACAATGAGCAGTTCTTC
CASSPHRGGSYNEQFF
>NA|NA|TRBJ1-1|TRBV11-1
TGTGCCAGCAGCCGAACCGGGAGCCACACTGAAGCTTTCTTT
CASSRTGSHTEAFF
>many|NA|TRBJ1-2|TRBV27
TGTGCCAGCAGTTTATTCGGGGGCTTAGGTTATGGCTACACCTTC
CASSLFGGLGYGYTF
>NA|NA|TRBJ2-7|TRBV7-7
TGTGCCAGCAGCCCTACCTCGATCCGCGGCGGCGAGCAGTACTTC
CASSPTSIRGGEQYF
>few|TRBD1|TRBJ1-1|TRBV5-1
TGCGCCAGCAGCTTGGAAGACAGGGGCCCTGAAGCTTTCTTT
CASSLEDRGPEAFF
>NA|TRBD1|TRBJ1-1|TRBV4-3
TGCGCCAGCAGCCAAGTCAGGGGGGTCACTGAAGCTTTCTTT
CASSQVRGVTEAFF
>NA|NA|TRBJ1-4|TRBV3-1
TGTGCCAGCAGCCCCAGGGGAGGGACGCGGCTAGAAAAACTGTTTTTT
CASSPRGGTRLEKLFF
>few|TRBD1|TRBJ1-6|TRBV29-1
TGCAGCGCTAGACGGGACAGTTCCCCGAATTCACCCCTCCACTTT
CSARRDSSPNSPLHF
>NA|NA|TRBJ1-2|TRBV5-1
TGCGCCGGCAGCTTGGAGGGGACCGCCTATGGCTACACCTTC
CAGSLEGTAYGYTF
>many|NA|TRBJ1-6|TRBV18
TGTGCCAGCTCACCAGACGGGATCAATTCACCCCTCCACTTT
CASSPDGINSPLHF
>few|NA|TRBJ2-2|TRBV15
TGTGCCACCAGCAGAGCAGGACAGCCCGGGGAGCTGTTTTTT
CATSRAGQPGELFF
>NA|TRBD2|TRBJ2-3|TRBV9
TGTGCCAGCAGCGTAGGTCCCGGGGGGGGCACAGATACGCAGTATTTT
CASSVGPGGGTDTQYF
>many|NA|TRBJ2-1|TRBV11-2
TGTGCCAGCAGCTATCACGATTCGGATAATGAGCAGTTCTTC
CASSYHDSDNEQFF
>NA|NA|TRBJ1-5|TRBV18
TGTGCCAGCTCACAGAGTTCCGGGGTGTCAAGGCAGCCCCAGAGTTTT
CASSQSSGVSRQPQSF
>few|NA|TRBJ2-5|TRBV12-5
TGTGCTAGTGGTTTGGTAATTGGAACAGCCCAAGAGACCCAGTACTTC
CASGLVIGTAQETQYF
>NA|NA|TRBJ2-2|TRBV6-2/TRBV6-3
TGTGCCAGCAGCACGGCTAACACCGGGGAGCTGTTTTTT
CASSTANTGELFF
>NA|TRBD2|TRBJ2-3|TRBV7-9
TGTGCCAGCAGCTTAAATTTATTGCGGGGGGAAGATACGCAGTATTTT
CASSLNLLRGEDTQYF
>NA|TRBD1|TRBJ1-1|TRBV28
TGTGCCAGCAGGAAAGGACAGGGGAGGCGGAACACTGAAGCTTTCTTT
CASRKGQGRRNTEAFF
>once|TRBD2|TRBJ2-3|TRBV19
TGTGCCAGTAGTATAGCGTCGTCTAGCGGGGCAGATACGCAGTATTTT
CASSIASSSGADTQYF
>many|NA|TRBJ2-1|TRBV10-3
TGTGCCGACCTTTGCGATCGGGGGTCCCTCTACAATGAGCAGTTCTTC
CADLCDRGSLYNEQFF
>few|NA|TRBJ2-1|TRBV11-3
TGTGCCAGCAGCGGAAGGAACAGTGAGCAGTTCTTC
CASSGRNSEQFF
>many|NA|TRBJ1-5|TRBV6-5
TGTGCCAGCAGTGGGGGGGCTAGCAATCAGCCCCAGCATTTT
CASSGGASNQPQHF
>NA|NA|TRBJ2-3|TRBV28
TGTGCCAGCAGTCCGGCCGGGGGTAGCACAGATACGCAGTATTTT
CASSPAGGSTDTQYF
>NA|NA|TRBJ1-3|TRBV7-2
TGTGCCAGCAGCTTAGCGGGCCCGAACTCTGGAAACACCATATATTTT
CASSLAGPNSGNTIYF
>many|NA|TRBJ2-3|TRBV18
TGTGCCAGCTCACCCCCGGGACTCTACACAGATACGCAGTATTTT
CASSPPGLYTDTQYF
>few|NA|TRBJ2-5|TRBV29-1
TGCAGCGTTGACCACGGAACCCCTCAAGAGACCCAGTACTTC
CSVDHGTPQETQYF
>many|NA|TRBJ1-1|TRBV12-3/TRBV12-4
TGTGCCAGCAGTTTAGGGGACACAGGGTCGAACACTGAAGCTTTCTTT
CASSLGDTGSNTEAFF
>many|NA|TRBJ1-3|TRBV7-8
TGTGCCAGCAGCTCCGGACGAAGCACCATATATTTT
CASSSGRSTIYF
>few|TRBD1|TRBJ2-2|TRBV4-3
TGCGCCAGCAGCCAAGATGCAGGGGGCGGTACCGGGGAGCTGTTTTTT
CASSQDAGGGTGELFF
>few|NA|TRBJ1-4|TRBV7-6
TGTGCCAGCAGCCGGTGGGGGGAAAAACTGTTTTTT
CASSRWGEKLFF
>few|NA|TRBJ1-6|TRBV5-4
TGTGCCAGCAGCTTGAGGGGTTTGAGAAATTCACCCCTCCACTTT
CASSLRGLRNSPLHF
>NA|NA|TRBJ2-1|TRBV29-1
TGCAGCGTTGGCCAGGTGGGCTACAATGAGCAGTTCTTC
CSVGQVGYNEQFF